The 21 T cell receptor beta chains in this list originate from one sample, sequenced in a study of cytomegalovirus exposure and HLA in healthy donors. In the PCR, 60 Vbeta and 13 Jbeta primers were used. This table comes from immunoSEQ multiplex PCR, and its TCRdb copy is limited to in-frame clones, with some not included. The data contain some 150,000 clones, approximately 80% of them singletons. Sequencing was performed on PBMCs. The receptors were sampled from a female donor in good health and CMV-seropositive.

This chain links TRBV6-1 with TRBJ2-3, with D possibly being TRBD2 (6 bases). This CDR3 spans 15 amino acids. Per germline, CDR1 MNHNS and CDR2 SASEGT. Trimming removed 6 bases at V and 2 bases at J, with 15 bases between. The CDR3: CASRGLGMTTDTQYF. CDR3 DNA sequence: TGTGCCAGCAGGGGACTGGGGATGACCACAGATACGCAGTATTTT.

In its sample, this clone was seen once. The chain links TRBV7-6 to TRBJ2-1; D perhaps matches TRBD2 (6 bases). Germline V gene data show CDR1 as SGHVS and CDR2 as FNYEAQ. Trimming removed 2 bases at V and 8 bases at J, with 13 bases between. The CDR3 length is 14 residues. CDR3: CASSLPSVGDEQFF. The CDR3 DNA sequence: TGTGCCAGCAGCTTACCTAGCGTGGGAGATGAGCAGTTCTTC.

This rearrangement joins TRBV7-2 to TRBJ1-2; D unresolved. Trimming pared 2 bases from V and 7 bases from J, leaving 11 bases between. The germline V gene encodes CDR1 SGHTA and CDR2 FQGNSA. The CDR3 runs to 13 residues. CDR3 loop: CASSLINRGGYTF. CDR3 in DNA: TGTGCCAGCAGCTTAATTAACCGCGGTGGCTACACCTTC.

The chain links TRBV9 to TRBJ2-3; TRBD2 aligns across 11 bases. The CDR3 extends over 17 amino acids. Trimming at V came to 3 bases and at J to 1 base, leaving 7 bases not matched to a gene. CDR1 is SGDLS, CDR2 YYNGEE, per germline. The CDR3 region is CASSERLAGSGTDTQYF. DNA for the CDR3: TGTGCCAGCAGCGAACGACTAGCGGGAAGTGGCACAGATACGCAGTATTTT.

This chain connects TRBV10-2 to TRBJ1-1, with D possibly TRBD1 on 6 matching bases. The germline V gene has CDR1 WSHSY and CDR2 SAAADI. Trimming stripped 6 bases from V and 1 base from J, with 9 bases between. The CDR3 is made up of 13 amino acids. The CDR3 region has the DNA TGCGCCAGCAGCAACAGGGAGAACACTGAAGCTTTCTTT. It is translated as CASSNRENTEAFF.

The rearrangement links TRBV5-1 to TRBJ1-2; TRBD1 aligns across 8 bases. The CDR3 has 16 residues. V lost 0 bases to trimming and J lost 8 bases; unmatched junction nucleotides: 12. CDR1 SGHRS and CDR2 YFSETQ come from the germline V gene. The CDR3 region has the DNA TGCGCCAGCAGCTTGGCCGAGGACAGGGTACGGGGCGGCTACACCTTC. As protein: CASSLAEDRVRGGYTF.

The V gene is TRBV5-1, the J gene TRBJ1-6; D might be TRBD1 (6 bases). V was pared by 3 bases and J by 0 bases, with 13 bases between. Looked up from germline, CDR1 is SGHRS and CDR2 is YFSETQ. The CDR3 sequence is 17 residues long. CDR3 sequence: CASSSSDSRSYNSPLHF. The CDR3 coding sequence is TGCGCCAGCAGCTCCTCGGACAGCCGCTCCTATAATTCACCCCTCCACTTT.

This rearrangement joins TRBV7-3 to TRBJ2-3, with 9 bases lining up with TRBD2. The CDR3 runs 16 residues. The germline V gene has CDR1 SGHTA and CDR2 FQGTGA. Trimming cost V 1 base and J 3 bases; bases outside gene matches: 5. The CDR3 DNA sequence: TGTGCCAGCAGCTTAAATAGCGGGGGTCCTACAGATACGCAGTATTTT. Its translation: CASSLNSGGPTDTQYF.

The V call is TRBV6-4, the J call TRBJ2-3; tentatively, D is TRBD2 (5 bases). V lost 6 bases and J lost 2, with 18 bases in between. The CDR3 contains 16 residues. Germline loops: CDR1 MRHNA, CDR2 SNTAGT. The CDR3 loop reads CASRGMEEYLTDTQYF. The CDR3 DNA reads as TGTGCCAGCAGGGGGATGGAGGAATACCTCACAGATACGCAGTATTTT.

CDR3 loop: CASSLVAFTGELFF. The CDR3 DNA reads TGTGCCAGCAGCTTAGTGGCCTTCACCGGGGAGCTGTTTTTT. The J gene is TRBJ2-2, the V gene TRBV7-9; D remains unclear. The V and J ends lost 1 base and 4 bases respectively, with 7 bases between them. The germline V gene encodes CDR1 SEHNR and CDR2 FQNEAQ (reference sequence). The CDR3 has 14 residues.

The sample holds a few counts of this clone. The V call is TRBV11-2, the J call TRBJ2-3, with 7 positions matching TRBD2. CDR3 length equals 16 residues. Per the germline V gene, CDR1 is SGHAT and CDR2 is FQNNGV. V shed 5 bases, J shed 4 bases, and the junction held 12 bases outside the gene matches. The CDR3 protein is CASSARGAGEPDTQYF. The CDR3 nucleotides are TGTGCCAGCAGCGCCCGAGGGGCGGGAGAGCCAGATACGCAGTATTTT.

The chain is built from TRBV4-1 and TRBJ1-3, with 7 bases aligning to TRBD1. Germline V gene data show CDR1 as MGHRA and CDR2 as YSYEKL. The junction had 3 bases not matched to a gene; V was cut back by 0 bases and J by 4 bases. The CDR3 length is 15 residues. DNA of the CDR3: TGCGCCAGCAGCCAAGAGGAGACAGGGGGAAACACCATATATTTT. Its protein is CASSQEETGGNTIYF.

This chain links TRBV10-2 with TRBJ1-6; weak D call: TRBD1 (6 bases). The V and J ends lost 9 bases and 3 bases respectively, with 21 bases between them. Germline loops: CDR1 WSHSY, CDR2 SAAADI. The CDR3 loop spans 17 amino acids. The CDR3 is CASSQRPGDIYNSPLHF. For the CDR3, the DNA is TGCGCCAGTTCTCAAAGGCCAGGGGACATCTATAATTCACCCCTCCACTTT.

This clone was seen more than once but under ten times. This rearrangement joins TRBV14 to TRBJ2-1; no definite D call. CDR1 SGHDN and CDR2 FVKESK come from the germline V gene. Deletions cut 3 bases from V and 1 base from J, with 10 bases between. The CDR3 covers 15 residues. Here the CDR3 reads CASSQAARSYNEQFF. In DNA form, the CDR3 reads TGTGCCAGCAGCCAGGCCGCCAGGTCCTACAATGAGCAGTTCTTC.

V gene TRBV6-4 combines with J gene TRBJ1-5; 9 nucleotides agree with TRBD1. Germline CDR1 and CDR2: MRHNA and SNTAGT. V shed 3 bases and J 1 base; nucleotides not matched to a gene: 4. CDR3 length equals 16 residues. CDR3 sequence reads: CASSDRDRESNQPQHF. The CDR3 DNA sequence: TGTGCCAGCAGTGATAGGGACAGGGAAAGCAATCAGCCCCAGCATTTT.

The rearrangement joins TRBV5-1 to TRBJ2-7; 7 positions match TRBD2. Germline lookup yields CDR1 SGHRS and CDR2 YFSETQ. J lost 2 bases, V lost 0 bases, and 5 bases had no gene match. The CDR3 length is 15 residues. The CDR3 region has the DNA TGCGCCAGCAGCTTGGGGGGGGGAAGGGCCTACGAGCAGTACTTC. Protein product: CASSLGGGRAYEQYF.

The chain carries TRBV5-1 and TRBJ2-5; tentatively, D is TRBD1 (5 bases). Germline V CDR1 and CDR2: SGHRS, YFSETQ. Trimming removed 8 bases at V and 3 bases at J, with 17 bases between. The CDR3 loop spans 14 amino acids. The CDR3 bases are TGCGCCAGGCCGACAGACCGACCTAAAGAGACCCAGTACTTC. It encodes CARPTDRPKETQYF.

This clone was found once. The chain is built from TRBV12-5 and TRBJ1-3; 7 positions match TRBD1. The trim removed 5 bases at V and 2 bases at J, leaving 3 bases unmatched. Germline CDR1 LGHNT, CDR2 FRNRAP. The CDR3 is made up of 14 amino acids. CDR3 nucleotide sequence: TGTGCTAGTGGTCGACAGGGAACTGGAAACACCATATATTTT. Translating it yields CASGRQGTGNTIYF.

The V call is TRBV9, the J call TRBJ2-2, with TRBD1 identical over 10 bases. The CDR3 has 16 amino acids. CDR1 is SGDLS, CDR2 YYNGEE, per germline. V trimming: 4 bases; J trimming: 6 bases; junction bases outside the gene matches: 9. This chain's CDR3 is CASSPGGQGMAGELFF. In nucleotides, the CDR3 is TGTGCCAGCAGCCCGGGGGGACAGGGGATGGCCGGGGAGCTGTTTTTT. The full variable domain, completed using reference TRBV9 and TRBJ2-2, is DSGVTQTPKHLITATGQRVTLRCSPRSGDLSVYWYQQSLDQGLQFLIQYYNGEERAKGNILERFSAQQFPDLHSELNLSSLELGDSALYFCASSPGGQGMAGELFFGEGSRLTVL.

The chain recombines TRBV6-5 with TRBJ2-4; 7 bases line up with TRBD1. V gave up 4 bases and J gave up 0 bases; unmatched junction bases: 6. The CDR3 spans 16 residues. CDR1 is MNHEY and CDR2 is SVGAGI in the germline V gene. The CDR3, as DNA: TGTGCCAGCAGTTGGGACAGAAGGGTAGCCAAAAACATTCAGTACTTC. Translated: CASSWDRRVAKNIQYF.

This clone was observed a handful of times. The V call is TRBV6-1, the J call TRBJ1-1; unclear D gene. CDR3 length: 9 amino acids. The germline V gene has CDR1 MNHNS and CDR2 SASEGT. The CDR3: CVTAGEAFF. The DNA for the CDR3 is TGTGTCACAGCGGGTGAAGCTTTCTTT.